This T cell receptor (beta chain) emerged from a study of CD8+CD57+ T cells in acquired aplastic anemia. Remarks on this clonotype: Given a much more abundant clone one base away, this may be a read error.

Investigators profiled TCR beta VDJ and CDR3 from genomic DNA template. TCRdb recomputed calls from the reads with MiXCR, one row per CDR3 protein. This table holds more than 200,000 distinct CDR3 sequences, less than 60% found once. By flow cytometry, patients selected for sequencing had shown an expansion of CD8+CD57+ cells. The CDR3 consists of 11 residues. The chain carries TRBV12-3 or TRBV12-4 and TRBJ2-5; D ambiguous. The sequence was obtained from a human donor with aplastic anemia. Material for sequencing was sorted CD4+, CD8+, or CD8+CD57+ T cells (not recorded which) from PBMCs. CDR3 sequence: CASSLAQTQHF. The CDR3 DNA reads TGTGCCAGCAGTTTAGCTCAGACCCAGCACTTC.